A single TCR beta chain is shown here with its context. Its antigen is not identified. V was shortened by 0 bases and J by 6 bases, with 11 bases between the two germline ends. The germline CDR1 and CDR2 sequences are MNHEY and SVGEGT. The CDR3 loop spans 14 amino acids. The data derive from a study of Ad26.COV2.S vaccination and SARS-CoV-2 variants. TCRdb's copy holds only in-frame clones and misses some; the assay was immunoSEQ multiplex PCR. Here the sample spans 350,000 to 450,000 clones, about 92% being singletons. Notes on the study in general: Relative to placebo recipients, vaccine recipients exhibited elevated spike-specific TCR breadth.

This sample comprised peripheral blood, obtained after recovery from COVID-19. This chain joins TRBV6-2 or TRBV6-3 and TRBJ1-2; a weak D match, TRBD1 (5 bases). The receptor's source is a human donor who had recovered from COVID-19. The CDR3 loop is CASSYSKGLDGYTF. DNA of the CDR3: TGTGCCAGCAGTTACTCGAAGGGGTTAGATGGCTACACCTTC.